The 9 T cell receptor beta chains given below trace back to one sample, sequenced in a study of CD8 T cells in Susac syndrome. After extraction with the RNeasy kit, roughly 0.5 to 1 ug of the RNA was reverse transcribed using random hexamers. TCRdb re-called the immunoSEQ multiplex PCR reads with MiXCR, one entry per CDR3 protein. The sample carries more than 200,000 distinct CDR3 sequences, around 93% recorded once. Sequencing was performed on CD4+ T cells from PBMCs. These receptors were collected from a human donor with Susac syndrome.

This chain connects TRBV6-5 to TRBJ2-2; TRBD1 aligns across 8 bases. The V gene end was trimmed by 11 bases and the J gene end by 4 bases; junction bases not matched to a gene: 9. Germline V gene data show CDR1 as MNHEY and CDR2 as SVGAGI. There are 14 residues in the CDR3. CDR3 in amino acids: CAARGQIPTGELFF. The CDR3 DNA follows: TGTGCCGCCAGGGGGCAAATTCCCACCGGGGAGCTGTTTTTT.

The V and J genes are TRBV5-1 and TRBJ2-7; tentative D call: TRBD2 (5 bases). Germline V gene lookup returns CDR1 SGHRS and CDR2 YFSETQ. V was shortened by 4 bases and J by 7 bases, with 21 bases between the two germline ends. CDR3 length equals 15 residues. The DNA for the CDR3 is TGCGCCAGCAGCGCCGGCGGCCCGGCATCGGGGGAGCAGTACTTC. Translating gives CASSAGGPASGEQYF.

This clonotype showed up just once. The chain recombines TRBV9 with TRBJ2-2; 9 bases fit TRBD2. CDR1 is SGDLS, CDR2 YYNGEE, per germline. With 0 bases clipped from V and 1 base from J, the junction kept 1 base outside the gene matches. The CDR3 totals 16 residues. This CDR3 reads CASSVEAGGNTGELFF. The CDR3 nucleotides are TGTGCCAGCAGCGTAGAAGCGGGGGGGAACACCGGGGAGCTGTTTTTT.

CDR3 nucleotide sequence: TGTGCCAGCAGCTTAGTAGAAGGGAACACTGAAGCTTTCTTT. Encoded protein: CASSLVEGNTEAFF. This rearrangement joins TRBV7-6 to TRBJ1-1, with D uncertain. Trimming removed 1 base at V and 1 base at J, with 7 bases between. Germline CDR1 reads SGHVS; CDR2 reads FNYEAQ. CDR3 length: 14 amino acids.

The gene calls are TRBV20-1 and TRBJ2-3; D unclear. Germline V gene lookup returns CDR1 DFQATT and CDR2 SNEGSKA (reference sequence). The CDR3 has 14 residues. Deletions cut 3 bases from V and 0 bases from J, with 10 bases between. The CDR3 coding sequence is TGCAGTGCTAGCGGCCCCCGAAGCACAGATACGCAGTATTTT. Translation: CSASGPRSTDTQYF.

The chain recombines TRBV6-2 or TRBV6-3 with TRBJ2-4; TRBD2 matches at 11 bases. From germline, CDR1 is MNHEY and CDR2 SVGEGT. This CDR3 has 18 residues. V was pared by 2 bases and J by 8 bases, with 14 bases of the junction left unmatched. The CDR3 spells CASSYPTFSGGAGDIQYF. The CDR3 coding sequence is TGTGCCAGCAGTTACCCGACTTTTAGCGGGGGGGCCGGAGACATTCAGTACTTC.

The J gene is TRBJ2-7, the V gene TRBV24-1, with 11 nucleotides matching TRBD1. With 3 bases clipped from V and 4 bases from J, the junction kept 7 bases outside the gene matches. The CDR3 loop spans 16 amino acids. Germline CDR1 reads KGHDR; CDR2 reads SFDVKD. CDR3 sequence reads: CATSDTGTGGSYEQYF. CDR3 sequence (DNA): TGTGCCACCAGTGATACCGGGACAGGGGGTTCTTACGAGCAGTACTTC.

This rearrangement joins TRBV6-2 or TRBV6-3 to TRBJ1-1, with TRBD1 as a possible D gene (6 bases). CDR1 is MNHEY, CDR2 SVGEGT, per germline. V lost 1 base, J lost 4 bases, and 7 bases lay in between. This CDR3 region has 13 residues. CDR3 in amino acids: CASSYWTVTEAFF. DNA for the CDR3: TGTGCCAGCAGTTACTGGACAGTCACTGAAGCTTTCTTT.

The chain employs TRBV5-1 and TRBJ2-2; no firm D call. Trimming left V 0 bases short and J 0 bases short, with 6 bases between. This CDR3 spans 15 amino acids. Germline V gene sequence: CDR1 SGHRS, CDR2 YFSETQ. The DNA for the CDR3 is TGCGCCAGCAGCTTGGTCCCCTCGAACACCGGGGAGCTGTTTTTT. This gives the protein CASSLVPSNTGELFF.